Each of the 6 T cell receptor beta chains below was sequenced from the same sample in a study of T cell responses to AZD1222 COVID-19 vaccine. Sequencing used immunoSEQ multiplex PCR; TCRdb keeps in-frame clones, though not all of them. The sample carries approximately 150,000 clones, about 91% recorded once. The sequences come from peripheral blood, collected on day 0 of AZD1222 vaccination. These receptors were collected from an adult in good health.

This chain uses TRBV7-2 with TRBJ2-1; D remains unclear. Trimming shortened V by 0 bases and J by 7 bases, and 10 bases separated the two germline ends. The CDR3 is 14 residues long. Germline-derived CDR1 and CDR2 are SGHTA and FQGNSA. The CDR3 coding sequence is TGTGCCAGCAGCTTAGCCAGAGGTTTGAATGAGCAGTTCTTC. Encoded protein: CASSLARGLNEQFF.

The V call is TRBV7-2, the J call TRBJ2-7; tentatively, D is TRBD1 (5 bases). This CDR3 spans 14 amino acids. Trimming took 2 bases from V and 6 from J, leaving 14 bases between them. Germline CDR1 reads SGHTA; CDR2 reads FQGNSA. The CDR3 spells CASSLRQGTLEQYF. CDR3 in DNA: TGTGCCAGCAGCTTAAGGCAGGGTACTCTCGAGCAGTACTTC.

This chain's CDR3 is CASSLQGNTIYF. The CDR3 nucleotides read TGTGCCAGCAGCTTACAGGGAAACACCATATATTTT. The chain couples TRBV7-2 to TRBJ1-3; D unresolved. This CDR3 is 12 amino acids long. V was trimmed by 2 bases and J by 4 bases, leaving 3 bases between them. Germline loops: CDR1 SGHTA, CDR2 FQGNSA. The whole variable domain, filled in from reference TRBV7-2 and TRBJ1-3, reads GAGVSQSPSNKVTEKGKDVELRCDPISGHTALYWYRQSLGQGLEFLIYFQGNSAPDKSGLPSDRFSAERTGGSVSTLTIQRTQQEDSAVYLCASSLQGNTIYFGEGSWLTVV.

The rearrangement joins TRBV5-1 to TRBJ1-3; 7 nucleotides align to TRBD1. CDR3 size: 15 residues. The V gene end was trimmed by 0 bases and the J gene end by 1 base; junction bases not matched to a gene: 1. Germline CDR1 is SGHRS and CDR2 is YFSETQ. The CDR3 DNA reads TGCGCCAGCAGCTTGGAGGGGGCATCTGGAAACACCATATATTTT. Amino acids: CASSLEGASGNTIYF.

The rearrangement uses TRBV6-2 or TRBV6-3 and TRBJ2-1, with 9 bases identical to TRBD1. V lost 5 bases, J lost 6 bases, and 17 bases stayed unmatched. The CDR3 has 18 amino acids. Germline V gene sequence: CDR1 MNHEY, CDR2 SVGEGT. The CDR3 sequence: CASSPGKGQGTLGNEQFF. The CDR3 nucleotides are TGTGCCAGCAGTCCCGGTAAAGGACAGGGGACCCTCGGCAATGAGCAGTTCTTC.

The gene calls are TRBV7-8 and TRBJ1-2; D might be TRBD1 (5 bases). The CDR3 runs 15 residues. CDR1 SGHVS and CDR2 FQNEAQ come from the germline V gene. V lost 0 bases and J 8 bases, leaving 16 bases between the germline ends. The CDR3 DNA reads as TGTGCCAGCAGCTTAGCCTACGGGCAGGGCTACGGCTACACCTTC. As protein: CASSLAYGQGYGYTF.